This paragraph reports one T cell receptor beta chain. The data derive from a study of blood T cell repertoires in COVID-19. Study overall: Acute-phase and convalescent COVID-19 samples originated in the United States, Italy and Spain. From T cells, B-cell-depleted T cells, or PBMCs came the material, which was cDNA or gDNA.

Patients at the Seattle site were enrolled during active infection and followed longitudinally. Repertoires were generated with immunoSEQ multiplex PCR, while TCRdb's copy carries only in-frame clones and drops some. The repertoire holds under 200,000 clones, around four fifths seen once, with approximately 8.2% in the top ten. This TCR was recovered from a woman older than 75 with COVID-19, enrolled during active disease. Sequenced material: peripheral blood.

CDR3: CASSPLRDISGNTIYF. The DNA of the CDR3 is TGTGCCAGCTCACCATTGAGGGACATCTCTGGAAACACCATATATTTT. This chain connects TRBV18 to TRBJ1-3; perhaps TRBD1 as D (6 bases). V was shortened by 2 bases and J by 0 bases, with 11 bases between the two germline ends. Germline values: CDR1 KGHSH, CDR2 LQKENI. CDR3 length: 16 amino acids.